What follows is one T cell receptor (beta chain) and its context. Antigen unknown. The sample is drawn from a study of PD-1 blockade in classical Hodgkin lymphoma. General study findings and limits: In newly diagnosed patients, baseline TCR diversity was reportedly below that of healthy donors. Whereas CD4+ TCR diversity had risen significantly by C4D1, CD8+ TCR diversity had not. Patients newly diagnosed and complete responders had comparable baseline diversity. Exclusion applied to patients who initiated nivolumab less than 1 year following ASCT.

The assay was immunoSEQ multiplex PCR, and TCRdb's table has in-frame clones only and misses some. This table has 98,000 or so clones, 70% to 90% appearing once. Brentuximab vedotin exposure varied, and every patient relapsed after autologous stem cell transplantation. The germline gives CDR1 MGHRA, CDR2 YSYEKL. The germline V and J ends were trimmed by 0 bases and 2 bases, with 12 bases remaining between them. This CDR3 has 16 residues. This TCR derives from a human donor with classical Hodgkin lymphoma. V is TRBV4-1 and J is TRBJ2-3, with D possibly TRBD1 on 6 matching bases. The sample consisted of peripheral blood mononuclear cells (PBMCs), taken before the second cycle of nivolumab. The CDR3 coding sequence is TGCGCCAGCAGCCAAGAGACAGGCGGCCCCACAGATACGCAGTATTTT. Translation gives CASSQETGGPTDTQYF.